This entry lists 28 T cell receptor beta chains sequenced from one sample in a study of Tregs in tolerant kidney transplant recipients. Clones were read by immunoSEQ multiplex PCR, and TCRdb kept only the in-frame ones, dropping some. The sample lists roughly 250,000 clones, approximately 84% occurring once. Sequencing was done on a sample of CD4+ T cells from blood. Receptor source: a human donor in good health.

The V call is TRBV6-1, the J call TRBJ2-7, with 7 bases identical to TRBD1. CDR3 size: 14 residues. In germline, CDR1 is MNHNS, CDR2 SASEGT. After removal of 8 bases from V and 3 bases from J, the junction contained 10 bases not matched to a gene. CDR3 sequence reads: CASRLGQHIYEQYF. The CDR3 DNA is TGTGCCAGCCGCCTGGGACAGCACATCTACGAGCAGTACTTC.

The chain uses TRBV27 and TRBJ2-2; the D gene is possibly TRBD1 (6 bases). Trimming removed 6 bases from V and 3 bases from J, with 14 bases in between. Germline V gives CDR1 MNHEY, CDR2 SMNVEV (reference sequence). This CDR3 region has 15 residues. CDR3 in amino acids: CASSPDRRYTGELFF. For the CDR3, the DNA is TGTGCCAGCAGCCCCGACAGGAGATACACCGGGGAGCTGTTTTTT.

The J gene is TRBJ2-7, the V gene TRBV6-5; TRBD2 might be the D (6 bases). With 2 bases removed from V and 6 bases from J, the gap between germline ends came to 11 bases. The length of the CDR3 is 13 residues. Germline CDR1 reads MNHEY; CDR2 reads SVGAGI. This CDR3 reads CASSYGGSGEQYF. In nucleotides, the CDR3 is TGTGCCAGCAGTTACGGAGGGTCTGGCGAGCAGTACTTC.

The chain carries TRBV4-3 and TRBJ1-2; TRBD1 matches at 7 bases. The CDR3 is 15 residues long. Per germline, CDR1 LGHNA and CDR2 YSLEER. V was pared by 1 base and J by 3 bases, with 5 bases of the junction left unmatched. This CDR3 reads CASSQATGKDYGYTF. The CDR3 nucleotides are TGCGCCAGCAGCCAAGCGACAGGGAAAGACTATGGCTACACCTTC.

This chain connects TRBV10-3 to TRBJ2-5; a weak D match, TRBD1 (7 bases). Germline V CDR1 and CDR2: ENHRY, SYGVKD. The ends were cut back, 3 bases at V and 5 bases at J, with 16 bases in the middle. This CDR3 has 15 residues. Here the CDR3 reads CAISEKGAEGETQYF. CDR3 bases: TGTGCCATCAGTGAAAAGGGGGCGGAGGGGGAGACCCAGTACTTC.

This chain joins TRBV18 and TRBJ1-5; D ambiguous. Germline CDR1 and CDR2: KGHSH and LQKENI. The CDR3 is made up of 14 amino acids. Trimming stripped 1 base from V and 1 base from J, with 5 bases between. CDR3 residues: CASSPQASNQPQHF. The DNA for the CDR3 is TGTGCCAGCTCACCACAGGCCAGCAATCAGCCCCAGCATTTT.

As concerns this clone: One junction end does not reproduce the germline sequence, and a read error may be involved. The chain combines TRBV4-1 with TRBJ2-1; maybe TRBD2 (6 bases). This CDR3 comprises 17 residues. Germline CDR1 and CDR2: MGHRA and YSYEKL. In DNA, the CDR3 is TGCGCCCGCAGCCAAGGACCCCTCGGGAGCTCCTACAATGAGCAGTTCTTC. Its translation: CARSQGPLGSSYNEQFF.

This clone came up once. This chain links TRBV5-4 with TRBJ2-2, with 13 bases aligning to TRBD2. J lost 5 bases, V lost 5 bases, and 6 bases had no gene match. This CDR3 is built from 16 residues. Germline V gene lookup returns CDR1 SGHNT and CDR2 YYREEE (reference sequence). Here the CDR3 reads CASRAGTSGITGELFF. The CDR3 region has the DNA TGTGCCAGCAGAGCCGGGACTAGCGGGATAACCGGGGAGCTGTTTTTT.

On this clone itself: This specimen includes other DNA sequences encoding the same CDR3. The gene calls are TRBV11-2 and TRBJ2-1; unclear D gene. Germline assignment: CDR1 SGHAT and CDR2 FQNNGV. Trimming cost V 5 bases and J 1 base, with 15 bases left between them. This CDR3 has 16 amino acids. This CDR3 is CASSPQLGNSYNEQFF. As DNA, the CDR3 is TGTGCCAGCAGCCCGCAATTGGGGAATTCCTACAATGAGCAGTTCTTC.

In nucleotides, the CDR3 is TGTGCCAGCAGTTTAACCAGGGGAACCTACGAGCAGTACTTC. Its translation: CASSLTRGTYEQYF. The chain carries TRBV27 and TRBJ2-7; D might be TRBD1 (6 bases). The V end lost 2 bases, the J end lost 2 bases, and 10 bases lay between the germline ends. Germline V lookup: CDR1 MNHEY, CDR2 SMNVEV (reference sequence). This CDR3 comprises 14 residues.

This chain's CDR3 is CAWSPPGQGYGYTF. The CDR3 DNA reads TGTGCCTGGAGTCCTCCGGGACAGGGCTATGGCTACACCTTC. The rearrangement uses TRBV30 and TRBJ1-2, with TRBD1 identical over 9 bases. The CDR3 consists of 14 residues. CDR1 is GTSNPN, CDR2 SVGIG, per germline (reference sequence). V dropped 2 bases and J dropped 4; count of bases not matched to a gene: 5.

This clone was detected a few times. CDR3 amino acids: CAWNVGTAGGYTF. The CDR3 DNA reads as TGTGCCTGGAATGTCGGGACGGCGGGCGGCTACACCTTC. The rearrangement links TRBV30 to TRBJ1-2; D might be TRBD1 (5 bases). V was trimmed by 4 bases and J by 8 bases, leaving 17 bases between them. In germline, CDR1 is GTSNPN, CDR2 SVGIG (reference sequence). The CDR3 contains 13 residues.

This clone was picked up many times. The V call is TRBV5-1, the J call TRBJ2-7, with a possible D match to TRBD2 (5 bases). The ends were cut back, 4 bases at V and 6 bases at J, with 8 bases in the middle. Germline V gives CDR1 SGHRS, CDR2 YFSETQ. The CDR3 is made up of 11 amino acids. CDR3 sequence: CASSEGSEQYF. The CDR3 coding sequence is TGCGCCAGCAGCGAGGGTAGCGAGCAGTACTTC.

The CDR3 loop is CASSEGRGRQPQHF. In DNA, the CDR3 is TGTGCCAGCAGTGAAGGGAGGGGGCGGCAGCCCCAGCATTTT. The chain joins TRBV2 to TRBJ1-5, with TRBD1 matching over 7 bases. The trim removed 1 base at V and 7 bases at J, leaving 4 bases unmatched. The CDR3 loop spans 14 amino acids. Germline CDR1 SNHLY, CDR2 FYNNEI.

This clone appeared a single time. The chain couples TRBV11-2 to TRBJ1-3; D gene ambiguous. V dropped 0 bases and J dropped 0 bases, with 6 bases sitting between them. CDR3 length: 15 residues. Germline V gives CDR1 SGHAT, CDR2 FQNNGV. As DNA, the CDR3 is TGTGCCAGCAGCTTAGACATTCTCTCTGGAAACACCATATATTTT. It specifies CASSLDILSGNTIYF.

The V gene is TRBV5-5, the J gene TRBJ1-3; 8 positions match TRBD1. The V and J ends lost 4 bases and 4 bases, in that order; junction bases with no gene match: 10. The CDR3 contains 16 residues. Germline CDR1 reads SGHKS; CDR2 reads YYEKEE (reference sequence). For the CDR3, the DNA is TGTGCCAGCAGCCCGCGGGGGACAGGAGACGGAAACACCATATATTTT. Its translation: CASSPRGTGDGNTIYF.

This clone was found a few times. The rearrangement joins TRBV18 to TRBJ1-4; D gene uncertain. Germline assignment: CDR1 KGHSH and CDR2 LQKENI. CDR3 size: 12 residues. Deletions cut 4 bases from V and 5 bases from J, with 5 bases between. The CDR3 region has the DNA TGTGCCAGCTCACAACCAAATGAAAAACTGTTTTTT. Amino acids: CASSQPNEKLFF.

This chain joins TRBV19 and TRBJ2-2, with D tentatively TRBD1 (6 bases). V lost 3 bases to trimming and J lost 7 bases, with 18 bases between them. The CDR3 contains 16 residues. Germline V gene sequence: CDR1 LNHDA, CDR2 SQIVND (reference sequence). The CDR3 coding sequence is TGTGCCAGTAGTATCCCGGGACATTTTAAGGTCGGGGAGCTGTTTTTT. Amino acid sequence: CASSIPGHFKVGELFF.

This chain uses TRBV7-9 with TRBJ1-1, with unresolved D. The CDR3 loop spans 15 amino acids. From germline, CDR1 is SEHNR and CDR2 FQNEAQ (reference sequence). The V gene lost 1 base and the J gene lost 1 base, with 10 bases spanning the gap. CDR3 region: CASSLVALANTEAFF. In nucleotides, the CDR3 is TGTGCCAGCAGCTTAGTGGCCTTAGCGAACACTGAAGCTTTCTTT.

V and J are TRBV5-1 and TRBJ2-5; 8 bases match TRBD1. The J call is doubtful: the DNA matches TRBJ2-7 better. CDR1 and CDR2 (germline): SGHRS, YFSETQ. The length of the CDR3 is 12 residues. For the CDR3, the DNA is TGCGCCAGCAGCGGACAGGGCTACGAGCAGTACTTC. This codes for CASSGQGYEQYF.

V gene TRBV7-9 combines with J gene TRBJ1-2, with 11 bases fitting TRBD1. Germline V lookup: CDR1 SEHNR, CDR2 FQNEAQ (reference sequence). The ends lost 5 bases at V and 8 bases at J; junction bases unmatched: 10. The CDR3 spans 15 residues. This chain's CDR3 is CASSLRDRGGEGYTF. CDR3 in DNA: TGTGCCAGCAGCCTGCGGGACAGGGGGGGCGAAGGCTACACCTTC.

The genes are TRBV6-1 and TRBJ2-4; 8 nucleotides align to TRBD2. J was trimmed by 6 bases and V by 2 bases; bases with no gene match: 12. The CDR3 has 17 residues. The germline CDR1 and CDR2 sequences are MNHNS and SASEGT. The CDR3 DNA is TGTGCCAGCAGTGAATCCGGGGGACTAGGTCATAGAAACATTCAGTACTTC. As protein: CASSESGGLGHRNIQYF.

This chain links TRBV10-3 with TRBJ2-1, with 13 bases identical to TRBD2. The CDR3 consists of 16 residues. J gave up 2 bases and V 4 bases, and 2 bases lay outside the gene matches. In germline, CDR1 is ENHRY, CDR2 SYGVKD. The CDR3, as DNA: TGTGCCATCAGTGGAACTAGCGGGGGGGCCTACAATGAGCAGTTCTTC. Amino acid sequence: CAISGTSGGAYNEQFF.

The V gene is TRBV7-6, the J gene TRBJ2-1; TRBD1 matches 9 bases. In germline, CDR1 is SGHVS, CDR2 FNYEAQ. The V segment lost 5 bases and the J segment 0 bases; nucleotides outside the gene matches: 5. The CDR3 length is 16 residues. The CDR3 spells CASSDADRGSYNEQFF. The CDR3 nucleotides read TGTGCCAGCAGCGACGCGGACAGGGGCTCCTACAATGAGCAGTTCTTC.

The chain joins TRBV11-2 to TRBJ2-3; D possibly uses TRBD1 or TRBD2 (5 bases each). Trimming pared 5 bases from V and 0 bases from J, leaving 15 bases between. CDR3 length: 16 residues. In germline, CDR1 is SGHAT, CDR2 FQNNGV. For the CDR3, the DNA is TGTGCCAGCAGCCTCGGGACCAGTGCTAGCACAGATACGCAGTATTTT. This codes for CASSLGTSASTDTQYF.

The CDR3 is CASKAGTVSYNEQFF. The CDR3 nucleotides read TGTGCCAGCAAAGCCGGGACAGTCTCCTACAATGAGCAGTTCTTC. The chain couples TRBV21-1 to TRBJ2-1; the DNA was not compared with TRBD1, the D call given in the table. TRBV21-1 is listed as a pseudogene. This CDR3 comprises 15 residues.

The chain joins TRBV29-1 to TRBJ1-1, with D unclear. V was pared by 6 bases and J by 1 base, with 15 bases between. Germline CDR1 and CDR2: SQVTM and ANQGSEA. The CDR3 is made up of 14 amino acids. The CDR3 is CSVRRALQNTEAFF. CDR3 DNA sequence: TGCAGCGTCCGGAGGGCACTCCAGAACACTGAAGCTTTCTTT.

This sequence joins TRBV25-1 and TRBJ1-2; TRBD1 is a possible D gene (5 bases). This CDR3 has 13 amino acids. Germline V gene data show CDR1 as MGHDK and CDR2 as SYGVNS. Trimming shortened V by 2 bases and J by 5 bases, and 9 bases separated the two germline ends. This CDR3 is CASSEMDIYGYTF. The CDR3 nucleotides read TGTGCCAGCAGTGAAATGGACATATATGGCTACACCTTC.